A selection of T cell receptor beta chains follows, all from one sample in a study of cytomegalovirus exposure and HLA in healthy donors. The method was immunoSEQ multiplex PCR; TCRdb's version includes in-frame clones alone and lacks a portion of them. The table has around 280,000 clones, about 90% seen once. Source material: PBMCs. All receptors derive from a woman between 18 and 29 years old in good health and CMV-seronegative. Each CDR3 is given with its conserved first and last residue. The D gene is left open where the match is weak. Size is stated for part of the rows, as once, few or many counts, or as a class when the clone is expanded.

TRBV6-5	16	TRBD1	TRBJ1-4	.	TGTGCCAGCAGTTACGTGGCAGGACAGGGTTATGAAAAACTGTTTTTT	CASSYVAGQGYEKLFF
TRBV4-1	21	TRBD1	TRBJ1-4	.	TGCGCCAGCAGCCAAGATAGGCAATCGGGACAGGCCCGCGTTGATAATGAAAAACTGTTTTTT	CASSQDRQSGQARVDNEKLFF
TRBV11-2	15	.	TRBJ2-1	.	TGTGCCAGCAGCAAGATCAGGGGGGCCTACAATGAGCAGTTCTTC	CASSKIRGAYNEQFF
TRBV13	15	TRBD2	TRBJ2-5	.	TGTGCCAGCAGCTTAGGCTCGGGGGGCCAAGAGACCCAGTACTTC	CASSLGSGGQETQYF
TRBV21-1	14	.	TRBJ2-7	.	TGTGCCAGCAGCTCACAGGGGCCTGCCTACGAGCAGTACTTC	CASSSQGPAYEQYF
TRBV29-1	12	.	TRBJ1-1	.	TGCAGCGTTTACAGGGCTTCCCCTGAAGCTTTCTTT	CSVYRASPEAFF
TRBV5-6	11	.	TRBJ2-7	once	TGTGCCAGCAGCTCCACATACGAGCAGTACTTC	CASSSTYEQYF
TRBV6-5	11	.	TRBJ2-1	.	TGTGCCAGCAGTTACTCCCTTCAGCAGTTCTTC	CASSYSLQQFF
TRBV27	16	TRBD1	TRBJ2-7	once	TGTGCCAGCAGTTTGGCCAAAACAGGGGAGACCTACGAGCAGTACTTC	CASSLAKTGETYEQYF
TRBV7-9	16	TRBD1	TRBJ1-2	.	TGTTCCAGCAGCTCATGGCCGACAGGGGGAAACTATGGCTACACCTTC	CSSSSWPTGGNYGYTF
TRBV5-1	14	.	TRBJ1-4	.	TGCGCCAGCAGCTTGACAGAAACAAATGAAAAACTGTTTTTT	CASSLTETNEKLFF